The source of this T cell receptor (beta chain) is a study of cytomegalovirus exposure and HLA in healthy donors. Turning to the study itself: A data release that came early held tens of millions of unique TCRs from HLA-typed donors. Study conclusions and caveats: A list of about 160 TCR beta chains associated with cytomegalovirus was given.

This PCR relied on a set of 60 Vbeta primers and 13 Jbeta primers. Assay: immunoSEQ multiplex PCR; the TCRdb copy retains only in-frame clones and omits some. The data contain 55,000 to 70,000 clones, about 84% of them singletons. The CDR3 contains 15 residues. With 5 bases clipped from V and 5 bases from J, the junction kept 6 bases outside the gene matches. Germline CDR1 is SGHRS and CDR2 is YFSETQ. This clone was counted only a few times. The target antigen is unknown. The V call is TRBV5-1, the J call TRBJ2-5; 13 bases line up with TRBD2. This clonotype was sampled from a man in his late teens or twenties in good health and CMV-seropositive. Material for sequencing was PBMCs. CDR3 DNA: TGCGCCAGCAGTCCGGGACTAGCGGGGAAGGAGACCCAGTACTTC. As protein: CASSPGLAGKETQYF.